This record covers a single T cell receptor (beta chain). Its antigen is not known. The entry originates in a study of T cells in Graves' hyperthyroidism and ophthalmopathy. About the research overall: Blood was drawn when the patient was first diagnosed and still untreated. General observations from the study: Most thyroid clonotypes expanded above 0.001 were also detected in blood.

Amplified TCR beta CDR3 regions came from RNA transcripts. A set of HTBI primers served as the primers for a first-round RT-PCR of the TCR CDR3. Using its own MiXCR run on the multiplex PCR reads, TCRdb lists one record per CDR3 protein. The sample holds under 40,000 distinct CDR3 sequences, around half seen once. Trimming removed 1 base from V and 0 bases from J, with 14 bases in between. Germline V gene sequence: CDR1 SNHLY, CDR2 FYNNEI. This CDR3 has 17 residues. The V gene is TRBV2, the J gene TRBJ2-3, with D perhaps given as TRBD1 or TRBD2 (5 bases each). The TCR originated in a woman aged 45-65 years with Graves' hyperthyroidism that later progressed to Graves' ophthalmopathy. Sample: blood. This chain's CDR3 is CASSEVGQRESTDTQYF. The DNA of the CDR3 is TGTGCCAGCAGTGAAGTGGGGCAGAGGGAGAGCACAGATACGCAGTATTTT.